This record concerns one T cell receptor beta chain sequence. CD45RO-negative CD8 cells positively selected for CCR7 made up the naive population, which excluded terminally differentiated effector memory CD45RA+ cells. This record belongs to a study of shared clonotypes between healthy human individuals. Clones were sequenced by immunoSEQ multiplex PCR, and TCRdb holds only the in-frame ones, with some missing. The profile shows over 2 million clones, just under 95% of them singletons. V lost 5 bases, J lost 7 bases, and 11 bases stayed unmatched. CDR3 length: 16 amino acids. Germline CDR1 LNHDA, CDR2 SQIVND (reference sequence).

This chain uses TRBV19 with TRBJ1-5; 10 nucleotides line up with TRBD1. The clonotype comes from a man younger than 30 in good health. The material sequenced was naive CD8+ T cells sorted from blood. This CDR3 is CASSDRDRGLIQPQHF. The CDR3 nucleotides read TGTGCCAGTAGTGATCGTGACAGGGGGCTAATCCAGCCCCAGCATTTT.